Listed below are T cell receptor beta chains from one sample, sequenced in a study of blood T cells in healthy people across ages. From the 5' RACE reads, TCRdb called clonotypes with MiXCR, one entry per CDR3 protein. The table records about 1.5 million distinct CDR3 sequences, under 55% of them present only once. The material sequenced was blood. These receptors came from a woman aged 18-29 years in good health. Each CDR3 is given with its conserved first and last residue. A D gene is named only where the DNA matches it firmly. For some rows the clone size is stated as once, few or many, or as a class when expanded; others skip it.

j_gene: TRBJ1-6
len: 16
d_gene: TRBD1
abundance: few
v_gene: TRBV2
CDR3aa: CASRDTGGTGNSPLHF
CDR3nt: TGTGCCAGCAGAGATACAGGGGGGACTGGCAATTCACCCCTCCACTTT

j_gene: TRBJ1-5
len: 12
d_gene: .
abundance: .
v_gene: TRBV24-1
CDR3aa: CATSEGNQPQHF
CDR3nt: TGTGCCACCAGTGAAGGGAATCAGCCCCAGCATTTT

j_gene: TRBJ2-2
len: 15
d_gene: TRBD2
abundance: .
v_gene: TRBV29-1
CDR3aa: CSVEVGLGAGGELFF
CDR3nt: TGCAGCGTTGAAGTGGGACTAGGAGCCGGCGGGGAGCTGTTTTTT

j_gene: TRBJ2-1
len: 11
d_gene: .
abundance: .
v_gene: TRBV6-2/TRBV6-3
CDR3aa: CASKYQLKLFF
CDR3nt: TGTGCCAGCAAGTACCAGCTAAAACTGTTCTTC

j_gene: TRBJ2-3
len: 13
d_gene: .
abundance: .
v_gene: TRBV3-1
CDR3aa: CASSQEAGDTQYF
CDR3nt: TGTGCCAGCAGCCAAGAGGCCGGGGATACGCAGTATTTT

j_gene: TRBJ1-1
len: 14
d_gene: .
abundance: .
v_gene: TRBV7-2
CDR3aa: CASSSRAMDTEAFF
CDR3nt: TGTGCCAGCAGCTCCAGGGCTATGGACACTGAAGCTTTCTTT

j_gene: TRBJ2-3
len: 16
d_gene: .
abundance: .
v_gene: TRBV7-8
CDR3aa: CASSRQSRLSTDTQYF
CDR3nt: TGTGCCAGCAGTCGACAGTCCAGGCTGTCCACAGATACGCAGTATTTT

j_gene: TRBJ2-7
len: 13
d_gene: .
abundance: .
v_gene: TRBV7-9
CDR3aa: CASSTSDNYEQYF
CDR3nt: TGTGCCAGCAGCACAAGCGACAACTACGAGCAGTACTTC

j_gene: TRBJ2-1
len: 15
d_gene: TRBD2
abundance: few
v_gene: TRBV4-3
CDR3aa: CASKTGLAVDNEQFF
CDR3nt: TGCGCCAGCAAGACTGGACTAGCGGTGGACAATGAGCAGTTCTTC

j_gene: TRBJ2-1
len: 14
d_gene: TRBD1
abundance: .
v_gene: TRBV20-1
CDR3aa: CSARDYRGMDEQFF
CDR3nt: TGCAGTGCTAGAGATTACAGGGGGATGGATGAGCAGTTCTTC

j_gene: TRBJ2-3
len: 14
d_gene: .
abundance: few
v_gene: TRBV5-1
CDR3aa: CASSLARQGDTQYF
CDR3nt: TGCGCCAGCAGCTTGGCCCGTCAGGGGGATACGCAGTATTTT

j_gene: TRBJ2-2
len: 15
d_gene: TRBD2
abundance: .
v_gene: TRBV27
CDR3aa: CASTGTSGKTGELFF
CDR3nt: TGTGCCAGCACCGGGACTAGCGGGAAAACCGGGGAGCTGTTTTTT

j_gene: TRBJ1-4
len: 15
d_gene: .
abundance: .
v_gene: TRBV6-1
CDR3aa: CASSDPAATNEKLFF
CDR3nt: TGTGCCAGCAGTGACCCAGCCGCAACTAATGAAAAACTGTTTTTT

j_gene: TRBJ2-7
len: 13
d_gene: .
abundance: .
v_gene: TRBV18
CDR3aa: CASSPPDTYEQYF
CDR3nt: TGTGCCAGCTCACCACCAGATACCTACGAGCAGTACTTC

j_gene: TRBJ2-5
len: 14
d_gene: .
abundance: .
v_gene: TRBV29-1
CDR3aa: CSVFGHQNQETQYF
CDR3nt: TGCAGCGTTTTCGGGCACCAAAACCAAGAGACCCAGTACTTC

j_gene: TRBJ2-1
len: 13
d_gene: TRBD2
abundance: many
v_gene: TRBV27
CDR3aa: CASSRTSGNEQFF
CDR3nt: TGTGCCAGCAGTCGGACTAGCGGGAATGAGCAGTTCTTC

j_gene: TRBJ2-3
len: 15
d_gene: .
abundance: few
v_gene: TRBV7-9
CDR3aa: CASSTERTRTDTQYF
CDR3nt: TGTGCCAGCAGCACGGAAAGGACTCGCACAGATACGCAGTATTTT

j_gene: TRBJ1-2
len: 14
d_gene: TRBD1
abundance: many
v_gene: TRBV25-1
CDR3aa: CASSVTGGNYGYTF
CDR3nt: TGTGCCAGCAGTGTGACAGGGGGCAACTATGGCTACACCTTC

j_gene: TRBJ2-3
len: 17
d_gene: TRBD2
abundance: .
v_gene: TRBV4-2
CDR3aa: CASSSRTSGGDTDTQYF
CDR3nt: TGTGCCAGCAGCTCCCGGACTAGCGGGGGGGACACAGATACGCAGTATTTT

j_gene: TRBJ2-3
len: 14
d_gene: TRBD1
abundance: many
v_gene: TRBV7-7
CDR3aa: CASSSGQSTDTQYF
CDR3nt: TGTGCCAGCAGCTCGGGACAGAGCACAGATACGCAGTATTTT

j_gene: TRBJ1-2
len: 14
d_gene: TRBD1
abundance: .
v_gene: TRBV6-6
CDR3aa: CASREGQGSYGYTF
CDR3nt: TGTGCCAGCAGGGAGGGACAGGGAAGCTATGGCTACACCTTC

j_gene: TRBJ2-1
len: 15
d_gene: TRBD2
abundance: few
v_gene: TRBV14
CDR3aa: CASSPGLHSYNEQFF
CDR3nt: TGTGCCAGCAGCCCGGGACTACATTCCTACAATGAGCAGTTCTTC

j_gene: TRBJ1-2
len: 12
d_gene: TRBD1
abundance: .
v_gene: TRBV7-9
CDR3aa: CASSRDSRRGTF
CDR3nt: TGTGCCAGCAGCCGGGACAGCCGTCGTGGCACCTTC

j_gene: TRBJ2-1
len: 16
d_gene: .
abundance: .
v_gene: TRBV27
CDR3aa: CASSLGGSGVPTEQFF
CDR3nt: TGTGCCAGCAGTTTAGGAGGGTCGGGGGTCCCCACTGAGCAGTTCTTC

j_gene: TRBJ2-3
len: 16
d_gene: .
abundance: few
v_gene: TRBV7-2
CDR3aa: CASSLVATLSTDTQYF
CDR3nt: TGTGCCAGCAGCTTAGTAGCGACCCTCAGCACAGATACGCAGTATTTT

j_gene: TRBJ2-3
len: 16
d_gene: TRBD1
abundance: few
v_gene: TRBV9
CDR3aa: CASSPRQGLVTDTQYF
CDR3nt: TGTGCCAGCAGCCCCCGACAGGGATTAGTCACAGATACGCAGTATTTT

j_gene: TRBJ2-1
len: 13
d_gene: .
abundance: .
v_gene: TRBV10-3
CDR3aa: CAISRASRNEQFF
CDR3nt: TGTGCCATCTCCAGGGCAAGTAGGAATGAGCAGTTCTTC

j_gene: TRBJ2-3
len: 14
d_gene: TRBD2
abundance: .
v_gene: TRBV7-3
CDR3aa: CASSKTSALDTQYF
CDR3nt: TGTGCCAGCAGCAAGACTAGCGCGCTGGATACGCAGTATTTT

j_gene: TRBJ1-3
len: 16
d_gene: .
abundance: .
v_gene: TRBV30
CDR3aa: CACGAGPFLSGNTIYF
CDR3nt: TGTGCCTGCGGGGCAGGCCCCTTCCTCTCTGGAAACACCATATATTTT

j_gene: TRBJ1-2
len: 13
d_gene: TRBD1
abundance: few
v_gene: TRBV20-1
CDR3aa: CSARTWDSYGYTF
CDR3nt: TGCAGTGCTAGGACTTGGGACAGCTATGGCTACACCTTC

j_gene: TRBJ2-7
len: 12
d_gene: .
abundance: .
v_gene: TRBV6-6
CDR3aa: CASSSVSNEQYF
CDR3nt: TGTGCCAGCAGTTCCGTATCAAACGAGCAGTACTTC

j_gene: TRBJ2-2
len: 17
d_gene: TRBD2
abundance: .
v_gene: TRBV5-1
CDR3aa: CASSLVPSGANTGELFF
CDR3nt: TGCGCCAGCAGCTTGGTTCCTAGCGGAGCGAACACCGGGGAGCTGTTTTTT

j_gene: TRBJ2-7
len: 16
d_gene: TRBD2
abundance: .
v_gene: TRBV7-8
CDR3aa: CASSTSGGSSYNEQYF
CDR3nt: TGTGCCAGCAGCACTAGCGGGGGGAGCTCCTACAATGAGCAGTACTTC

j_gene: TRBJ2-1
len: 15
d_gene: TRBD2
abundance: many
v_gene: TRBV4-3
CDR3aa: CASSLTSGGHNEQFF
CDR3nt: TGCGCCAGCAGCCTTACTAGCGGGGGACACAATGAGCAGTTCTTC

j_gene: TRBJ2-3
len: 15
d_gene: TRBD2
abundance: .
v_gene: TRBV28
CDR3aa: CASTLLADSTDTQYF
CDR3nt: TGTGCCAGCACTCTACTAGCGGATAGCACAGATACGCAGTATTTT

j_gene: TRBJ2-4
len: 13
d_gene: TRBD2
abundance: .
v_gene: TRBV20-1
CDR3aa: CSGTSGGDWEQYF
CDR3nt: TGCAGTGGAACTAGCGGGGGGGATTGGGAGCAGTACTTC